This is a list of T cell receptor beta chains from one sample in a study of regulatory T cells in long-lasting Graves disease. Using its own MiXCR run on the multiplex PCR reads, TCRdb lists one record per CDR3 protein. The table shows about 440,000 distinct CDR3 sequences, with under 15% occurring only once. These records were also assigned to another study, of T cells in Graves' hyperthyroidism and ophthalmopathy.

The material sequenced was peripheral blood mononuclear cells (PBMCs), taken at new diagnosis, from a patient treated with antithyroid drugs. The receptor source for this set is a woman aged 30 to 39 with Graves disease. The CDR3 runs from the conserved cysteine through the conserved F or W. Fields, in order: D gene, J gene, V gene, clone size, CDR3 DNA, CDR3 protein. The D gene is left open where the match is weak. Some rows have no size entry. The others give once, few or many, or a class for an expanded clone.

D gene: TRBD2; J gene: TRBJ2-3; V gene: TRBV10-3; clone size: many; CDR3 DNA: TGTGCCATCACGGCTAGCGGGAAGACGGGTGCGCAGTATTTT; CDR3 protein: CAITASGKTGAQYF
D gene: .; J gene: TRBJ2-3; V gene: TRBV12-3/TRBV12-4; clone size: many; CDR3 DNA: TGTGCCAGCAGTTTAAGGGGGGCGGGCTTCCTGGAAGATACGCAGTATTTT; CDR3 protein: CASSLRGAGFLEDTQYF
D gene: TRBD1; J gene: TRBJ2-7; V gene: TRBV7-2; clone size: many; CDR3 DNA: TGTGCCAGCAGCTCCCAGGGACAGCACTACGAGCAGTACTTC; CDR3 protein: CASSSQGQHYEQYF
D gene: .; J gene: TRBJ1-5; V gene: TRBV20-1; clone size: many; CDR3 DNA: TGCAGTGCTAGTAGGCAGGGTGGGGGCAATCAGCCCCAGCATTTT; CDR3 protein: CSASRQGGGNQPQHF
D gene: TRBD2; J gene: TRBJ2-5; V gene: TRBV6-1; clone size: many; CDR3 DNA: TGTGCCAGCAGCCCGCTTAGCGGGGATCCCCAAGAGACCCAGTACTTC; CDR3 protein: CASSPLSGDPQETQYF
D gene: .; J gene: TRBJ2-1; V gene: TRBV28; clone size: .; CDR3 DNA: TGTGCCAGCGGGTATGGTCGGGAGAGGGCCTACAATGAGCAGTTCTTC; CDR3 protein: CASGYGRERAYNEQFF
D gene: TRBD2; J gene: TRBJ2-1; V gene: TRBV5-1; clone size: many; CDR3 DNA: TGCGCCAGCAGCATCGAACTAGCGGGCTACGTTGAGCAGTTCTTC; CDR3 protein: CASSIELAGYVEQFF
D gene: .; J gene: TRBJ2-1; V gene: TRBV6-5; clone size: many; CDR3 DNA: TGTGCCAGCAGTTACTCGAAGGGTAGCGGAAGACTCTCCTACAATGAGCAGTTCTTC; CDR3 protein: CASSYSKGSGRLSYNEQFF
D gene: TRBD2; J gene: TRBJ2-1; V gene: TRBV2; clone size: many; CDR3 DNA: TGTGCCACCAGCGGGAGGGCCAGTACGAATGAGCAGTTCTTC; CDR3 protein: CATSGRASTNEQFF
D gene: .; J gene: TRBJ2-3; V gene: TRBV12-3/TRBV12-4; clone size: many; CDR3 DNA: TGTGCCAGCCTGCGCCAAAGGGGGGGAGTTCCAGATACGCAGTATTTT; CDR3 protein: CASLRQRGGVPDTQYF
D gene: TRBD1; J gene: TRBJ2-1; V gene: TRBV27; clone size: few; CDR3 DNA: TGTGCCAGCAGTTTATCGCGGGACAGGGGTCGTGAGCAGTTCTTC; CDR3 protein: CASSLSRDRGREQFF
D gene: .; J gene: TRBJ1-3; V gene: TRBV30; clone size: many; CDR3 DNA: TGTGCCTGGACCACAAGAAACACCATATATTTT; CDR3 protein: CAWTTRNTIYF
D gene: .; J gene: TRBJ2-1; V gene: TRBV2; clone size: many; CDR3 DNA: TGTGCCAGCAATGGATTTATCCCAATTTCCTACAATGAGCAGTTCTTC; CDR3 protein: CASNGFIPISYNEQFF
D gene: TRBD2; J gene: TRBJ2-1; V gene: TRBV27; clone size: many; CDR3 DNA: TGTGCCAGCAGTTTAAGCCGAACTAGCGGGAGTTACAATGAGCAGTTCTTC; CDR3 protein: CASSLSRTSGSYNEQFF
D gene: .; J gene: TRBJ1-5; V gene: TRBV5-6; clone size: few; CDR3 DNA: TGTGCCAGCAGCTCCGAGGGATACAATCAGCCCCAGCATTTT; CDR3 protein: CASSSEGYNQPQHF
D gene: .; J gene: TRBJ2-5; V gene: TRBV6-2/TRBV6-3; clone size: many; CDR3 DNA: TGTGCCAGCAGTTACTCGGGGGGAGCGGTGGAGACCCAGTACTTC; CDR3 protein: CASSYSGGAVETQYF
D gene: .; J gene: TRBJ2-2; V gene: TRBV5-5; clone size: .; CDR3 DNA: TGTGCCAGCAGCTACAGCGTAAACACCGGGGAGCTGTTTTTT; CDR3 protein: CASSYSVNTGELFF
D gene: TRBD1; J gene: TRBJ1-2; V gene: TRBV24-1; clone size: many; CDR3 DNA: TGTGCCACCAGTGACCCCGGACAGGGCTATGGCTACACCTTC; CDR3 protein: CATSDPGQGYGYTF
D gene: .; J gene: TRBJ1-1; V gene: TRBV11-2; clone size: many; CDR3 DNA: TGTGCCAGCAGCTTACAAAGCCGGATGAACACTGAAGCTTTCTTT; CDR3 protein: CASSLQSRMNTEAFF
D gene: .; J gene: TRBJ1-2; V gene: TRBV25-1; clone size: .; CDR3 DNA: TGTGCCAGCACCTCTTGGGGCTATGGCTACACCTTC; CDR3 protein: CASTSWGYGYTF
D gene: TRBD1; J gene: TRBJ1-4; V gene: TRBV5-1; clone size: few; CDR3 DNA: TGCGCCAGCAGCTTGGCCAGCGCGGGGACAGGGGGAGAAAAACTGTTTTTT; CDR3 protein: CASSLASAGTGGEKLFF
D gene: TRBD2; J gene: TRBJ2-7; V gene: TRBV11-2; clone size: .; CDR3 DNA: TGTGCCAGCAGCCCCCGGGCTAGCGGGACGGGCGAGCAGTACTTC; CDR3 protein: CASSPRASGTGEQYF
D gene: TRBD2; J gene: TRBJ2-7; V gene: TRBV14; clone size: many; CDR3 DNA: TGTGCCAGCAGACAAGACCCGACTAGCGGAGGCTCCTACGAGCAGTACTTC; CDR3 protein: CASRQDPTSGGSYEQYF
D gene: .; J gene: TRBJ2-1; V gene: TRBV19; clone size: .; CDR3 DNA: TGTGCCAGTAGTATCAGGGTGAGCTCCTACAATGAGCAGTTCTTC; CDR3 protein: CASSIRVSSYNEQFF
D gene: TRBD2; J gene: TRBJ2-1; V gene: TRBV7-6; clone size: few; CDR3 DNA: TGTGCCAGCAGCCCGGGACTAGCGGGAGGATACTACAATGAGCAGTTCTTC; CDR3 protein: CASSPGLAGGYYNEQFF
D gene: TRBD2; J gene: TRBJ2-1; V gene: TRBV2; clone size: many; CDR3 DNA: TGTGCCAGAGCGGGAGCCAATGAGCAGTTCTTC; CDR3 protein: CARAGANEQFF
D gene: TRBD2; J gene: TRBJ2-7; V gene: TRBV20-1; clone size: many; CDR3 DNA: TGCAGTGCTCGCCCACGGACTAGCGGGACTTCCTACGAGCAGTACTTC; CDR3 protein: CSARPRTSGTSYEQYF
D gene: .; J gene: TRBJ2-7; V gene: TRBV6-5; clone size: few; CDR3 DNA: .; CDR3 protein: CASSFGEGGAYEQYF
D gene: TRBD1; J gene: TRBJ1-1; V gene: TRBV24-1; clone size: many; CDR3 DNA: TGTGCCACCGGGACAGGGGACACTGAAGCTTTCTTT; CDR3 protein: CATGTGDTEAFF
D gene: TRBD2; J gene: TRBJ2-5; V gene: TRBV12-3/TRBV12-4; clone size: few; CDR3 DNA: TGTGCCAGCAGTCGGGGACTAGCGGACCAAGAGACCCAGTACTTC; CDR3 protein: CASSRGLADQETQYF
D gene: TRBD2; J gene: TRBJ2-1; V gene: TRBV7-9; clone size: many; CDR3 DNA: TGTGCCAGCAGCTCACTACTAGCGGGAGGGCTTGCTGGGTCCTACAATGAGCAGTTCTTC; CDR3 protein: CASSSLLAGGLAGSYNEQFF
D gene: .; J gene: TRBJ1-1; V gene: TRBV5-1; clone size: many; CDR3 DNA: TGCGCCAGCCGAAGAACCCCGAACACTGAAGCTTTCTTT; CDR3 protein: CASRRTPNTEAFF
D gene: .; J gene: TRBJ2-5; V gene: TRBV27; clone size: many; CDR3 DNA: TGTGCCAGCAGCCCGAGGGGGCAAGAGACCCAGTACTTC; CDR3 protein: CASSPRGQETQYF
D gene: TRBD2; J gene: TRBJ2-1; V gene: TRBV10-1; clone size: many; CDR3 DNA: TGCGCCAGCAGCCGACTAGCGGGAAAGGGCCCCAATGAGCAGTTCTTC; CDR3 protein: CASSRLAGKGPNEQFF
D gene: .; J gene: TRBJ1-2; V gene: TRBV12-3/TRBV12-4; clone size: many; CDR3 DNA: TGTGCCAGCAGGTTAGGGGTACAGATACCTGCCACCTTC; CDR3 protein: CASRLGVQIPATF
D gene: .; J gene: TRBJ2-5; V gene: TRBV29-1; clone size: .; CDR3 DNA: TGCAGCGCCCGGGTCCCCGGCCGAGAGACCCAGTACTTC; CDR3 protein: CSARVPGRETQYF
D gene: .; J gene: TRBJ2-2; V gene: TRBV30; clone size: many; CDR3 DNA: TGTGCCTGGAGGAGGGTCGACAGGACCACCGGGGAGCTGTTTTTT; CDR3 protein: CAWRRVDRTTGELFF
D gene: TRBD2; J gene: TRBJ2-2; V gene: TRBV24-1; clone size: .; CDR3 DNA: TGTGCCACCAGTGATTCCCATGTACCGGGACTAGCGAGTACCGGGGAGCTGTTTTTT; CDR3 protein: CATSDSHVPGLASTGELFF
D gene: TRBD1; J gene: TRBJ1-2; V gene: TRBV14; clone size: .; CDR3 DNA: TGTGCCAGCAGCCAAGAAGGCAGGGGGCATGAAGGCTACACCTTC; CDR3 protein: CASSQEGRGHEGYTF
D gene: TRBD1; J gene: TRBJ1-1; V gene: TRBV5-8; clone size: many; CDR3 DNA: TGTGCCAGCAGTCGGACAGGGTCTGAAGCTTTCTTT; CDR3 protein: CASSRTGSEAFF
D gene: .; J gene: TRBJ2-1; V gene: TRBV2; clone size: many; CDR3 DNA: TGTGCCAGCAGCGCAGGGCCCGGGGGTTACAATGAGCAGTTCTTC; CDR3 protein: CASSAGPGGYNEQFF
D gene: .; J gene: TRBJ1-1; V gene: TRBV11-2; clone size: .; CDR3 DNA: TGTGCCAGCAGCTTAGATTGGGCTAGGGCTGAAGCTTTCTTT; CDR3 protein: CASSLDWARAEAFF
D gene: .; J gene: TRBJ1-5; V gene: TRBV4-1; clone size: few; CDR3 DNA: TGCGCCAGCAGCCAATCATTATACAGGGATAGCAATCAGCCCCAGCATTTT; CDR3 protein: CASSQSLYRDSNQPQHF
D gene: .; J gene: TRBJ1-2; V gene: TRBV24-1; clone size: .; CDR3 DNA: TGTGCCACCAGTGATGGCGGTAGCTATGGCTACACCTTC; CDR3 protein: CATSDGGSYGYTF
D gene: .; J gene: TRBJ1-1; V gene: TRBV15; clone size: many; CDR3 DNA: TGTGCCACCGCTCACCGGGGATGGACTGAAGCTTTCTTT; CDR3 protein: CATAHRGWTEAFF